This T cell receptor beta chain was captured in a study of T cell responses to AZD1222 COVID-19 vaccine. Across the study: Second-dose recipients at about 4 or about 12 weeks were treated as one pooled group. Study results and caveats: Of spike-specific TCRs, nearly half reportedly target regions left unmutated in variants. Sampling captured repertoires only after the peak T cell response. It should be noted that donors were predominantly white British and more often female, and clonal diversity was possibly underestimated.

Germline V lookup: CDR1 SGHTA, CDR2 FQGTGA. CDR3 length: 16 amino acids. Unmatched junction bases numbered 13, after V lost 5 bases and J lost 5 bases. Generated by immunoSEQ multiplex PCR, the TCRdb table keeps only in-frame clones and is missing some. The sample contains around 97,000 clones, 91% of which appear only once. Details on this clone: Its antigen is unidentified.

The clonotype comes from an adult in good health. The sample here was peripheral blood, taken on day 0 of AZD1222 vaccination. The rearrangement links TRBV7-3 to TRBJ1-1; 8 bases agree with TRBD1. The CDR3 protein is CASSAQGAGTGTEAFF. CDR3 DNA: TGTGCCAGCAGCGCTCAGGGGGCGGGGACGGGTACTGAAGCTTTCTTT.